These 2 T cell receptor beta chains share one sample of origin, sequenced in a study of T cell repertoires in cytomegalovirus infection. TCRdb ran MiXCR on the reads and lists one entry per CDR3 protein. This table has 100,000 to 150,000 distinct CDR3 sequences, 7% to 10% appearing once. Material for sequencing was PBMCs. The receptors were sampled from a human donor in good health (CMV status not recorded). Some clones in this sample may be carry-over from other donors' samples.

The V gene is TRBV6-6, the J gene TRBJ2-3, with unresolved D. V was cut by 5 bases and J by 4 bases, with 10 bases left in between. Germline CDR1 reads MNHNY; CDR2 reads SVGAGI (reference sequence). There are 13 residues in the CDR3. The CDR3 protein is CASSPPPPDTQYF. The CDR3, as DNA: TGTGCCAGCAGTCCCCCCCCCCCAGATACGCAGTATTTT.

This clonotype was counted at least ten times. The chain carries TRBV28 and TRBJ2-7; D possibly uses TRBD1 or TRBD2 (5 bases each). V was trimmed by 4 bases and J by 6 bases, leaving 10 bases between them. Germline V lookup: CDR1 MDHEN, CDR2 SYDVKM. CDR3 length equals 12 residues. CDR3 sequence: CASSSGPFEQYF. Written as DNA, the CDR3 is TGTGCCAGCAGTTCGGGGCCTTTCGAGCAGTACTTC.